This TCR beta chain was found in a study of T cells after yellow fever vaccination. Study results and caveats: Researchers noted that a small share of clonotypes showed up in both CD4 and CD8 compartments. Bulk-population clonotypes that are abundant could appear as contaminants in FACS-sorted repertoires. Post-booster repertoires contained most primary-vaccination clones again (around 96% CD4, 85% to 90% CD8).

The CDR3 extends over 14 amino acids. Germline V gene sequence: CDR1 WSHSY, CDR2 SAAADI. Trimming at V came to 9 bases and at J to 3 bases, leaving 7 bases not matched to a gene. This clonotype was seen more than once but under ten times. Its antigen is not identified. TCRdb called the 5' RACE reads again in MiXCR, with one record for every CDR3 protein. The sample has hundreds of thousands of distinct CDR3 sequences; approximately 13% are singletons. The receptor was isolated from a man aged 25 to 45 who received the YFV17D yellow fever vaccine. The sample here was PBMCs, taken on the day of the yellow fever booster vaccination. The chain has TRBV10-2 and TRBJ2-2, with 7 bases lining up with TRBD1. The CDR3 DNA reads TGCGCCAGTTCTACAGGGGTGGACACCGGGGAGCTGTTTTTT. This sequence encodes CASSTGVDTGELFF.